A selection of T cell receptor beta chains follows, all from one sample in a study of blood T cell repertoires in COVID-19. This table comes from immunoSEQ multiplex PCR, and its TCRdb copy is limited to in-frame clones, with some not included. The data show approximately 68,000 clones, with about 81% seen just once and about 9.1% held by the top ten. Source material: peripheral blood. The source of these receptors is a human donor in a cohort sampled during active COVID-19. Each CDR3 is given with its conserved first and last residue. Each record gives: V gene, clone size, D gene, J gene, CDR3 DNA, CDR3 protein. The D gene is left open where the match is weak. Only some rows state a clone size, as once, few, many or a class for expanded clones.

V: TRBV5-1; size: -; D: TRBD1; J: TRBJ2-3; DNA: TGCGCCAGCAGTCGGACAGGGGATAGCACAGATACGCAGTATTTT; CDR3: CASSRTGDSTDTQYF
V: TRBV29-1; size: -; D: -; J: TRBJ1-2; DNA: TGCAGCGTTGAAGGGCTGGGCGCGGGATTGTATGGCTACACCTTC; CDR3: CSVEGLGAGLYGYTF
V: TRBV6-5; size: few; D: -; J: TRBJ1-1; DNA: TGTGCCAGCAGACCGGACACCTGGAACACTGAAGCTTTCTTT; CDR3: CASRPDTWNTEAFF
V: TRBV11-2; size: -; D: -; J: TRBJ2-4; DNA: TGTGCCAGCAGCCCATCCACTACCCTCAAAAACATTCAGTACTTC; CDR3: CASSPSTTLKNIQYF
V: TRBV29-1; size: -; D: -; J: TRBJ2-7; DNA: TGCAGCGTTGGCGCGGGGAGCTCCTACGAGCAGTACTTC; CDR3: CSVGAGSSYEQYF
V: TRBV11-2; size: -; D: -; J: TRBJ2-1; DNA: TGTGCCAGCAGCTTAGGCCTAAATGAGCAGTTCTTC; CDR3: CASSLGLNEQFF
V: TRBV5-1; size: -; D: -; J: TRBJ1-6; DNA: TGCGCCAGCTCAAGCTTCGGGGGAGTGGAATCACCCCTCCACTTT; CDR3: CASSSFGGVESPLHF
V: TRBV19; size: -; D: TRBD2; J: TRBJ2-1; DNA: TGTGCCAGTAGTATACAAGCTAGCGGGAGTGCGGGTGAGCAGTTCTTC; CDR3: CASSIQASGSAGEQFF
V: TRBV5-4; size: -; D: TRBD2; J: TRBJ2-1; DNA: TGTGCCAGCAGCTTGTTGGTGGGAGGGCCTAATGAGCAGTTCTTC; CDR3: CASSLLVGGPNEQFF
V: TRBV11-2; size: -; D: -; J: TRBJ1-1; DNA: TGTGCCAGCAGCTTAGGCCTGAGAGGGACTGAAGCTTTCTTT; CDR3: CASSLGLRGTEAFF
V: TRBV30; size: -; D: TRBD2; J: TRBJ2-2; DNA: TGTGCCTGGAGTTCCCCGCCTGGGAGCGGGAGTTGGACCGGGGAGCTGTTTTTT; CDR3: CAWSSPPGSGSWTGELFF
V: TRBV11-1; size: once; D: -; J: TRBJ1-1; DNA: TGTGCCAGCAGCCTTCTCGAGGACACTGAAGCTTTCTTT; CDR3: CASSLLEDTEAFF
V: TRBV27; size: -; D: -; J: TRBJ2-2; DNA: TGTGCCAGCAGTTTACAGGATCCCGGGGAGCTGTTTTTT; CDR3: CASSLQDPGELFF
V: TRBV10-3; size: few; D: TRBD2; J: TRBJ2-7; DNA: TGTGCCATCGCGGGACTAGCGGGGGTCGGCGAGCAGTACTTC; CDR3: CAIAGLAGVGEQYF
V: TRBV2; size: few; D: TRBD2; J: TRBJ2-3; DNA: TGTGCCAGCAGCCGACTAGCGGGAGGAACAGATACGCAGTATTTT; CDR3: CASSRLAGGTDTQYF